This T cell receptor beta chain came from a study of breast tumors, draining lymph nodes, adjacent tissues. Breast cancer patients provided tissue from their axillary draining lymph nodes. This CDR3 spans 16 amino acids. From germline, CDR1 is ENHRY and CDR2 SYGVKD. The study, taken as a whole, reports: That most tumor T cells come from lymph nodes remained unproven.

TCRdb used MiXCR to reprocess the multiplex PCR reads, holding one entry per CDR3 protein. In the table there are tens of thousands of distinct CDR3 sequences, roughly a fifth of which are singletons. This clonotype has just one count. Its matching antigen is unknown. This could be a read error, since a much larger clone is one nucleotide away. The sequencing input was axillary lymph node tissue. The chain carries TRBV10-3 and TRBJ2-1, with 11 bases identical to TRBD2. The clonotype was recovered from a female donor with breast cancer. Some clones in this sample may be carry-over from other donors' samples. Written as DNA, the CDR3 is TGTGCCATCGGTGAGTATCATAGCGGGAGGGCCGGTGAGCAGTTCTTC. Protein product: CAIGEYHSGRAGEQFF.